A single sample is the source of the 20 T cell receptor beta chains below, sequenced in a study of control samples from healthy donors and cancer patients (TCRdb year 2020). The library was prepared using the immunoSEQ multiplex PCR assay. What TCRdb holds here is the immuneACCESS table cut down to in-frame rearrangements. Part of the clones is not present; checked against another copy, under half of the missing clones reflect an unresolved V gene, and the others are unexplained. This sample is represented by just under 150,000 clones; about nine tenths of them were singletons. The top ten clonotypes cover under 4% of the sample. Sequencing was performed on blood. These receptors were obtained from a man under 40 in good health.

The chain joins TRBV2 to TRBJ2-7; the D is unclear. The germline V gene encodes CDR1 SNHLY and CDR2 FYNNEI. This CDR3 is built from 13 residues. V dropped 3 bases and J dropped 2 bases, with 8 bases sitting between them. CDR3 region: CASSDGRAYEQYF. In DNA form, the CDR3 reads TGTGCCAGCAGTGATGGCCGAGCCTACGAGCAGTACTTC.

The V gene is TRBV29-1, the J gene TRBJ1-2; D remains unclear. The CDR3 extends over 12 amino acids. CDR1 is SQVTM and CDR2 is ANQGSEA in the germline V gene. V lost 2 bases and J lost 7, with 11 bases in between. The CDR3 DNA is TGCAGCGTTGAAATAGGGTTCAGTGGCTACACCTTC. It specifies CSVEIGFSGYTF. Drawing the rest from reference TRBV29-1 and TRBJ1-2, the complete variable domain is SAVISQKPSRDICQRGTSLTIQCQVDSQVTMMFWYRQQPGQSLTLIATANQGSEATYESGFVIDKFPISRPNLTFSTLTVSNMSPEDSSIYLCSVEIGFSGYTFGSGTRLTVV.

The J gene is TRBJ1-2, the V gene TRBV15; tentatively, D is TRBD1 (6 bases). Germline V lookup: CDR1 LNHNV, CDR2 YYDKDF (reference sequence). Trimming shortened V by 6 bases and J by 2 bases, and 13 bases separated the two germline ends. The CDR3 has 14 amino acids. The CDR3 sequence: CATSLGGQNYGYTF. DNA of the CDR3: TGTGCCACCAGTTTGGGGGGGCAGAACTATGGCTACACCTTC.

The V and J genes are TRBV7-9 and TRBJ2-3; tentative D call: TRBD2 (6 bases). CDR1 is SEHNR, CDR2 FQNEAQ, per germline (reference sequence). The length of the CDR3 is 16 residues. Trimming took 0 bases from V and 1 from J, leaving 11 bases between them. Written as DNA, the CDR3 is TGTGCCAGCAGCTTAGCGAGGGGCGGGGGCACAGATACGCAGTATTTT. Amino acids: CASSLARGGGTDTQYF. Full variable domain (outside the CDR3, taken from reference TRBV7-9 and TRBJ2-3): DTGVSQNPRHKITKRGQNVTFRCDPISEHNRLYWYRQTLGQGPEFLTYFQNEAQLEKSRLLSDRFSAERPKGSFSTLEIQRTEQGDSAMYLCASSLARGGGTDTQYFGPGTRLTVL.

This chain uses TRBV7-9 with TRBJ1-2, with 7 bases matching TRBD1. J lost 2 bases, V lost 1 base, and 7 bases had no gene match. The CDR3 spans 16 residues. Germline CDR1 and CDR2: SEHNR and FQNEAQ (reference sequence). The CDR3 region is CASSLDAGTANYGYTF. CDR3 nucleotide sequence: TGTGCCAGCAGCTTAGACGCCGGGACAGCAAACTATGGCTACACCTTC.

In its sample, this clone was seen once. V and J are TRBV5-1 and TRBJ1-2; 10 nucleotides line up with TRBD1. The CDR3 is made up of 14 amino acids. V trimming: 0 bases; J trimming: 8 bases; junction bases outside the gene matches: 4. Germline V CDR1 and CDR2: SGHRS, YFSETQ. CDR3 nucleotide sequence: TGCGCCAGCAGCTTGGGTGGGACAGGGGTCGGCTACACCTTC. Translated: CASSLGGTGVGYTF.

This chain joins TRBV5-1 and TRBJ1-4; D possibly corresponds to TRBD1 (6 bases). V was trimmed by 4 bases and J by 8 bases, leaving 15 bases between them. CDR1 is SGHRS, CDR2 YFSETQ, per germline. The CDR3 covers 14 residues. The CDR3 coding sequence is TGCGCCAGCAGCCTAGACAGGCCAGGGGAAAAACTGTTTTTT. Protein product: CASSLDRPGEKLFF.

CDR3 protein: CASSLGGAQTYEQYF. DNA of the CDR3: TGTGCCAGCAGCTTAGGGGGAGCGCAGACCTACGAGCAGTACTTC. The rearrangement uses TRBV11-2 and TRBJ2-7, with D maybe TRBD2 (5 bases). Germline V gene sequence: CDR1 SGHAT, CDR2 FQNNGV. With 1 base removed from V and 2 bases from J, the gap between germline ends came to 12 bases. The CDR3 spans 15 residues.

V and J are TRBV12-3 or TRBV12-4 and TRBJ1-5, with 8 bases that match TRBD1. This CDR3 spans 13 amino acids. Trimming took 5 bases from V and 7 from J; bases not matched to a gene: 4. CDR3: CASSPDRAQPQHF. CDR3 sequence (DNA): TGTGCCAGCAGTCCGGACAGGGCGCAGCCCCAGCATTTT.

This chain connects TRBV9 to TRBJ2-1; 10 bases align to TRBD1. This CDR3 spans 15 amino acids. J was trimmed by 7 bases and V by 4 bases; bases with no gene match: 8. CDR1 is SGDLS and CDR2 is YYNGEE in the germline V gene. CDR3: CASSLRQGAANEQFF. CDR3 bases: TGTGCCAGCAGCCTAAGACAGGGGGCAGCAAATGAGCAGTTCTTC.

The chain couples TRBV5-6 to TRBJ1-4, with D possibly matching TRBD1 (6 bases). This CDR3 has 15 amino acids. The germline V gene encodes CDR1 SGHDT and CDR2 YYEEEE. Trimming took 1 base from V and 8 from J, leaving 15 bases between them. The CDR3 is CASSLSGVGGEKLFF. The CDR3 DNA reads as TGTGCCAGCAGCTTGTCGGGCGTAGGGGGAGAAAAACTGTTTTTT.

The chain is built from TRBV10-3 and TRBJ1-1, with 11 positions matching TRBD1. The trim removed 5 bases at V and 1 base at J, leaving 9 bases unmatched. CDR1 and CDR2 (germline): ENHRY, SYGVKD. The CDR3 has 17 residues. CDR3 protein: CAISTGQGARGNTEAFF. The CDR3 bases are TGTGCCATCAGTACCGGACAGGGGGCTCGGGGGAACACTGAAGCTTTCTTT.

The chain recombines TRBV29-1 with TRBJ2-3; D not certain. The V and J ends lost 7 bases and 0 bases respectively, with 8 bases between them. The CDR3 totals 12 residues. Germline CDR1 and CDR2: SQVTM and ANQGSEA. For the CDR3, the DNA is TGCAGCGCCGGCTCTAGCACAGATACGCAGTATTTT. Protein: CSAGSSTDTQYF.

The chain joins TRBV5-1 to TRBJ2-1; D gene ambiguous. The CDR3 totals 12 residues. Germline values: CDR1 SGHRS, CDR2 YFSETQ. V lost 4 bases to trimming and J lost 6 bases, with 8 bases between them. The CDR3 nucleotides are TGCGCCAGCAGCCCGGACGGCAATGAGCAGTTCTTC. As protein: CASSPDGNEQFF. Full variable domain (remainder filled in from reference TRBV5-1 and TRBJ2-1): KAGVTQTPRYLIKTRGQQVTLSCSPISGHRSVSWYQQTPGQGLQFLFEYFSETQRNKGNFPGRFSGRQFSNSRSEMNVSTLELGDSALYLCASSPDGNEQFFGPGTRLTVL.

The CDR3: CASSLSVETMNTEAFF. CDR3 DNA sequence: TGTGCCAGCAGTTTATCCGTAGAGACAATGAACACTGAAGCTTTCTTT. The J gene is TRBJ1-1, the V gene TRBV27; no definite D call. In germline, CDR1 is MNHEY, CDR2 SMNVEV (reference sequence). The V gene lost 0 bases and the J gene lost 0 bases, with 11 bases spanning the gap. The CDR3 covers 16 residues.

The rearrangement joins TRBV2 to TRBJ2-7, with 9 bases lining up with TRBD2. The CDR3 covers 15 residues. With 2 bases clipped from V and 2 bases from J, the junction kept 4 bases outside the gene matches. The germline gives CDR1 SNHLY, CDR2 FYNNEI. The CDR3 nucleotides read TGTGCCAGCAGTGAACTAGCGGGGCACACCTACGAGCAGTACTTC. Translation: CASSELAGHTYEQYF. The full variable domain, in which reference TRBV2 and TRBJ2-7 provide the parts outside the CDR3, is EPEVTQTPSHQVTQMGQEVILRCVPISNHLYFYWYRQILGQKVEFLVSFYNNEISEKSEIFDDQFSVERPDGSNFTLKIRSTKLEDSAMYFCASSELAGHTYEQYFGPGTRLTVT.

This rearrangement joins TRBV6-2 or TRBV6-3 to TRBJ1-4; weak D call: TRBD1 (5 bases). The CDR3 has 14 residues. CDR1 MNHEY and CDR2 SVGEGT come from the germline V gene. V was pared by 5 bases and J by 4 bases, with 11 bases between. CDR3 residues: CASSPGPRNEKLFF. CDR3 nucleotides: TGTGCCAGCAGTCCGGGGCCGCGTAATGAAAAACTGTTTTTT.

V usage is TRBV3-1 (or the pseudogene TRBV3-2) and J usage is TRBJ1-4; D not certain. The CDR3 is 14 amino acids. Germline V lookup: CDR1 LGHDT, CDR2 YNNKEL (reference sequence). The germline V and J ends were trimmed by 1 base and 0 bases, with 3 bases remaining between them. Written as DNA, the CDR3 is TGTGCCAGCAGCCAAGGATCAACTAATGAAAAACTGTTTTTT. It is translated as CASSQGSTNEKLFF.

This CDR3 is CSASKPGITGELFF. As DNA, the CDR3 is TGCAGTGCCAGTAAACCGGGGATAACCGGGGAGCTGTTTTTT. The genes are TRBV20-1 and TRBJ2-2; tentative D call: TRBD2 (5 bases). The germline gives CDR1 DFQATT, CDR2 SNEGSKA (reference sequence). The CDR3 has 14 residues. V lost 6 bases to trimming and J lost 5 bases, with 16 bases between them.

The rearrangement uses TRBV7-2 and TRBJ2-3, with TRBD1 identical over 10 bases. V shed 4 bases and J 3 bases; nucleotides not matched to a gene: 4. Germline lookup yields CDR1 SGHTA and CDR2 FQGNSA. The CDR3 is 15 amino acids. The CDR3 DNA reads as TGTGCCAGCAGCTCACGACAGGGGGCAACAGATACGCAGTATTTT. Protein product: CASSSRQGATDTQYF.